The clone carrying this T cell receptor (beta chain) occurred a few times. Per the original data handling: Sampled TCR counts reached a median of about 90,000 per sample, with values ranging from roughly 20,000 to 750,000. TCRdb reprocessed the RACE reads via MiXCR and lists one record per CDR3 protein. The V and J calls and clone size come from TCRdb's table, not from the authors' own analysis. The sample lists roughly 49,000 distinct CDR3 sequences, 3.5% to 4.5% seen once, with about 1.5% in the top ten. As for time point: healthy volunteer bleed at 2 weeks. Researchers extracted total RNA from unfractionated whole blood. These data come from a study of human T cells and chemical hapten exposure. CDR1 and CDR2 from the germline V gene are MGHDK and SYGVNS. V lost 6 bases and J 4 bases, leaving 4 bases between the germline ends. This CDR3 contains 12 residues.

V and J are TRBV25-1 and TRBJ2-6; D is unclear. The sequence came from a female donor in good health. Some clones in this sample may be carry-over from other donors' samples. Sequencing was done on a sample of whole blood. CDR3 DNA: TGTGCCAGCAGCACCGGGGCCAACGTCCTGACTTTC. It specifies CASSTGANVLTF. Together with reference TRBV25-1 and TRBJ2-6, the CDR3 gives the full variable domain: EADIYQTPRYLVIGTGKKITLECSQTMGHDKMYWYQQDPGMELHLIHYSYGVNSTEKGDLSSESTVSRIRTEHFPLTLESARPSHTSQYLCASSTGANVLTFGAGSRLTVL.